These 18 T cell receptor beta chains were all obtained from the same sample, sequenced in a study of cytomegalovirus exposure and HLA in healthy donors. The PCR ran on 60 Vbeta and 13 Jbeta primers. Assay: immunoSEQ multiplex PCR; the TCRdb copy retains only in-frame clones and omits some. The table shows 150,000 or so clones, with approximately 70% occurring only once. Sequencing was done on a sample of PBMCs. The receptor set was obtained from a man in his forties or fifties in good health and CMV-seropositive.

V and J are TRBV4-1 and TRBJ1-5, with D hard to call. The CDR3 consists of 14 residues. V dropped 4 bases and J dropped 3 bases, with 10 bases sitting between them. The germline V gene has CDR1 MGHRA and CDR2 YSYEKL. In nucleotides, the CDR3 is TGCGCCAGCAGCCCGGCCAGGAACAATCAGCCCCAGCATTTT. Translation gives CASSPARNNQPQHF.

A few counts support this clone. The chain links TRBV29-1 to TRBJ1-1; no reliable D call. Trimming took off 3 bases at V and 2 bases at J, with 7 bases between the two ends. The CDR3 spans 12 residues. Germline assignment: CDR1 SQVTM and CDR2 ANQGSEA. This chain's CDR3 is CSVDRHNTEAFF. For the CDR3, the DNA is TGCAGCGTTGACAGACATAACACTGAAGCTTTCTTT.

Only a few counts were recorded for this clone. The chain employs TRBV4-3 and TRBJ2-5; 10 bases match TRBD2. From germline, CDR1 is LGHNA and CDR2 YSLEER. After removal of 2 bases from V and 4 bases from J, the junction contained 7 bases not matched to a gene. The CDR3 totals 16 residues. CDR3 sequence: CASSQHRSGGGETQYF. The CDR3 coding sequence is TGCGCCAGCAGCCAACACCGGAGCGGGGGGGGAGAGACCCAGTACTTC.

This clone was observed once. The chain recombines TRBV15 with TRBJ2-7, with a tentative D call TRBD1 (6 bases). CDR3 length equals 13 residues. Germline CDR1 is LNHNV and CDR2 is YYDKDF (reference sequence). Trimming pared 3 bases from V and 3 bases from J, leaving 9 bases between. The CDR3 DNA follows: TGTGCCACCAGCAGGGACAGAAACTACGAGCAGTACTTC. Protein sequence: CATSRDRNYEQYF. The entire variable domain, with the rest obtained from reference TRBV15 and TRBJ2-7, is as follows: DAMVIQNPRYQVTQFGKPVTLSCSQTLNHNVMYWYQQKSSQAPKLLFHYYDKDFNNEADTPDNFQSRRPNTSFCFLDIRSPGLGDTAMYLCATSRDRNYEQYFGPGTRLTVT.

V gene TRBV7-9 combines with J gene TRBJ2-7; TRBD1 matches at 8 bases. The trim removed 8 bases at V and 2 bases at J, leaving 8 bases unmatched. Germline CDR1 reads SEHNR; CDR2 reads FQNEAQ (reference sequence). This CDR3 comprises 14 residues. DNA of the CDR3: TGTGCCAGCGGTTACGGACAGGGACCCTACGAGCAGTACTTC. It encodes CASGYGQGPYEQYF.

In DNA form, the CDR3 reads TGCGCCAGCAGCGAAGGGGGAGTAAAAGGCTCACCCCTCCACTTT. Amino acids: CASSEGGVKGSPLHF. The chain combines TRBV4-1 with TRBJ1-6; D perhaps matches TRBD1 (6 bases). This CDR3 region has 15 residues. Germline values: CDR1 MGHRA, CDR2 YSYEKL. Trimming took 5 bases from V and 10 from J, leaving 18 bases between them.

This chain links TRBV29-1 with TRBJ1-2; D is uncertain. Trimming left V 3 bases short and J 1 base short, with 3 bases between. This CDR3 region has 11 residues. From germline, CDR1 is SQVTM and CDR2 ANQGSEA. CDR3 sequence: CSVDSNYGYTF. In nucleotides, the CDR3 is TGCAGCGTTGATAGTAACTATGGCTACACCTTC.

The CDR3 nucleotides read TGTGCCAGCAGCTTATACAGGGGAAGTGAAAAACTGTTTTTT. This sequence encodes CASSLYRGSEKLFF. V and J are TRBV7-2 and TRBJ1-4, with TRBD1 matching 7 bases. Trimming took 2 bases from V and 7 from J; bases not matched to a gene: 4. CDR3 length: 14 amino acids. The germline V gene encodes CDR1 SGHTA and CDR2 FQGNSA.

This chain links TRBV6-1 with TRBJ1-4; the match to TRBD1 covers 9 bases. J gave up 7 bases and V 4 bases, and 13 bases lay outside the gene matches. This CDR3 spans 17 amino acids. Germline V CDR1 and CDR2: MNHNS, SASEGT. The CDR3 nucleotides are TGTGCCAGCAGTGGTCACACCACCGGGACAGGGAGTGAAAAACTGTTTTTT. It is translated as CASSGHTTGTGSEKLFF.

This chain uses TRBV19 with TRBJ2-7; 9 bases align to TRBD1. CDR1 is LNHDA, CDR2 SQIVND, per germline (reference sequence). This CDR3 region has 15 residues. The V and J ends lost 1 base and 1 base, in that order; junction bases with no gene match: 2. This chain's CDR3 is CASSIAGTGSYEQYF. CDR3 bases: TGTGCCAGTAGTATAGCAGGGACAGGGTCCTACGAGCAGTACTTC.

The V gene is TRBV10-3, the J gene TRBJ2-3, with a possible D match to TRBD2 (5 bases). The V end lost 6 bases, the J end lost 0 bases, and 13 bases lay between the germline ends. The CDR3 is 15 amino acids. Germline lookup yields CDR1 ENHRY and CDR2 SYGVKD. The CDR3 region is CAIRGGRQSTDTQYF. In DNA, the CDR3 is TGTGCCATCAGAGGAGGACGCCAAAGCACAGATACGCAGTATTTT.

The rearrangement joins TRBV10-3 to TRBJ2-2; TRBD1 matches at 8 bases. This CDR3 is 14 amino acids long. Germline lookup yields CDR1 ENHRY and CDR2 SYGVKD. V dropped 7 bases and J dropped 7; count of bases not matched to a gene: 8. The DNA of the CDR3 is TGTGCCATCACCGAGACAGGGGTGGACGGGGAGCTGTTTTTT. Translated: CAITETGVDGELFF.

This chain connects TRBV6-6 to TRBJ2-7, with TRBD2 identical over 7 bases. Trimming cost V 4 bases and J 9 bases; bases outside gene matches: 18. Germline V gene lookup returns CDR1 MNHNY and CDR2 SVGAGI (reference sequence). CDR3 length equals 16 residues. CDR3 coding DNA: TGTGCCAGCAGTTTGGGTGCCGGGACTAACGATTTCGGGCAGTACTTC. Translation: CASSLGAGTNDFGQYF.

The chain joins TRBV30 to TRBJ2-5; D remains ambiguous. Germline CDR1 and CDR2: GTSNPN and SVGIG (reference sequence). The length of the CDR3 is 12 residues. V was trimmed by 3 bases and J by 3 bases, leaving 8 bases between them. In DNA, the CDR3 is TGTGCCTGGAGCCTATCGGAAGAGACCCAGTACTTC. This translates into CAWSLSEETQYF.

V gene TRBV6-1 combines with J gene TRBJ1-6, with 11 bases identical to TRBD1. V was pared by 0 bases and J by 9 bases, with 7 bases of the junction left unmatched. CDR1 is MNHNS, CDR2 SASEGT, per germline. CDR3 length: 17 residues. CDR3 residues: CASSEAGPGTGGSPLHF. As DNA, the CDR3 is TGTGCCAGCAGTGAAGCTGGCCCCGGGACAGGGGGTTCACCCCTCCACTTT.

This sequence joins TRBV7-9 and TRBJ2-2; 7 positions match TRBD2. Germline trimming cut 9 bases from V and 3 bases from J; bases unmatched to any gene: 4. CDR3 size: 13 residues. CDR1 is SEHNR and CDR2 is FQNEAQ in the germline V gene (reference sequence). CDR3 sequence: CARSGDYTGELFF. In DNA form, the CDR3 reads TGTGCCAGGAGCGGGGACTACACCGGGGAGCTGTTTTTT.

The V gene is TRBV7-8, the J gene TRBJ2-2, with 13 positions matching TRBD2. The CDR3 has 18 residues. Looked up from germline, CDR1 is SGHVS and CDR2 is FQNEAQ. J was trimmed by 3 bases and V by 0 bases; bases with no gene match: 4. This chain's CDR3 is CASSLAGLAGEDTGELFF. CDR3 bases: TGTGCCAGCAGCTTAGCTGGACTAGCGGGGGAGGACACCGGGGAGCTGTTTTTT.

In its sample, this clone was seen a few times. The CDR3 DNA follows: TGTGCCAGCGGCAGTATGTTGAACACCGGGGAGCTGTTTTTT. Residues: CASGSMLNTGELFF. The rearrangement links TRBV7-2 to TRBJ2-2; no clear D gene. The CDR3 runs 14 residues. The germline CDR1 and CDR2 sequences are SGHTA and FQGNSA. V was cut by 8 bases and J by 1 base, with 11 bases left in between.